The next 32 T cell receptor beta chains were all read from a single sample in a study of T-cell reconstitution after alpha-beta-depleted transplantation in children. The TCRbeta library was prepared with unique molecular identifiers. One entry per CDR3 protein results from TCRdb running MiXCR on the PCR reads. Altogether about 460,000 distinct CDR3 sequences are present, about 10% being singletons, with the ten largest covering around 2%. Sequencing used PBMCs, obtained before TCRalphabeta/CD19-depleted stem cell transplant. These receptors were taken from a child under 10 years old with inherited bone marrow failure, due to receive a stem cell transplant.

This clonotype turned up a few times. V is TRBV18 and J is TRBJ2-5, with 14 bases matching TRBD2. V shed 0 bases, J shed 5 bases, and the junction held 5 bases outside the gene matches. Germline V gene data show CDR1 as KGHSH and CDR2 as LQKENI. There are 17 residues in the CDR3. CDR3 nucleotides: TGTGCCAGCTCACCACCGCGACTAGCGGGAGGGAGGGAGACCCAGTACTTC. Translated, it gives CASSPPRLAGGRETQYF.

This clonotype was found many times. The chain links TRBV2 to TRBJ2-3, with TRBD1 matching over 8 bases. Germline loops: CDR1 SNHLY, CDR2 FYNNEI. Germline trimming cut 7 bases from V and 5 bases from J; bases unmatched to any gene: 2. This CDR3 has 12 residues. This CDR3 reads CASTDRGDTQYF. Here the CDR3 DNA reads TGTGCCAGCACAGACAGGGGAGATACGCAGTATTTT.

This clonotype was seen only a few times. The chain is built from TRBV10-2 and TRBJ2-5; the match to TRBD1 covers 7 bases. V was clipped by 7 bases and J by 5 bases; unmatched bases: 7. Germline V CDR1 and CDR2: WSHSY, SAAADI. CDR3 length: 13 amino acids. CDR3 region: CASINRGSETQYF. The CDR3 DNA reads as TGCGCCAGCATCAACAGGGGAAGCGAGACCCAGTACTTC.

This clonotype was found many times. The chain employs TRBV25-1 and TRBJ2-3; 12 bases line up with TRBD2. The junction had 10 bases not matched to a gene; V was cut back by 3 bases and J by 6 bases. The CDR3 spans 17 residues. Germline V gene sequence: CDR1 MGHDK, CDR2 SYGVNS. CDR3 region: CASSDSSGRASKDTQYF. The CDR3 DNA follows: TGTGCCAGCAGTGATTCTAGCGGGAGGGCCTCAAAGGATACGCAGTATTTT.

This clonotype has at least ten counts. V is TRBV9 and J is TRBJ1-5, with D possibly being TRBD1 (6 bases). Germline assignment: CDR1 SGDLS and CDR2 YYNGEE. The V end was cut by 0 bases, the J end by 4 bases, with 11 bases between. This CDR3 comprises 15 residues. The CDR3 reads CASSVGTERNQPQHF. In nucleotides, the CDR3 is TGTGCCAGCAGCGTAGGGACAGAGAGGAATCAGCCCCAGCATTTT.

This clonotype has more than one count but fewer than ten. The chain links TRBV7-6 to TRBJ2-7; D might be TRBD1 or TRBD2, each matching 6 bases. Trimming took 1 base from V and 6 from J, leaving 13 bases between them. Germline CDR1 SGHVS, CDR2 FNYEAQ. The length of the CDR3 is 14 residues. This CDR3 is CASSLGGGSGEQYF. The CDR3 DNA is TGTGCCAGCAGCTTAGGAGGGGGGTCGGGCGAGCAGTACTTC.

The rearrangement links TRBV7-2 to TRBJ2-2; 8 nucleotides match TRBD2. The CDR3 loop spans 16 amino acids. Germline CDR1 is SGHTA and CDR2 is FQGNSA. V shed 1 base and J 4 bases; nucleotides not matched to a gene: 5. The CDR3 DNA sequence: TGTGCCAGCAGCTTAGGACCTAGCGGGCGCACCGGGGAGCTGTTTTTT. Amino acids: CASSLGPSGRTGELFF.

Many counts were recorded for this clonotype. The V gene is TRBV20-1, the J gene TRBJ2-7; D call uncertain. This CDR3 is 13 amino acids long. Germline CDR1 DFQATT, CDR2 SNEGSKA (reference sequence). Deletions cut 1 base from V and 4 bases from J, with 11 bases between. CDR3: CSARAVAGYEQYF. CDR3 bases: TGCAGTGCTAGAGCCGTAGCAGGATACGAGCAGTACTTC.

The chain employs TRBV28 and TRBJ1-5; TRBD1 aligns across 9 bases. Per germline, CDR1 MDHEN and CDR2 SYDVKM. The CDR3 loop spans 14 amino acids. V gave up 4 bases and J gave up 5 bases; unmatched junction bases: 3. The CDR3 sequence: CASSSGQGHQPQHF. Written as DNA, the CDR3 is TGTGCCAGCAGTTCGGGACAGGGTCATCAGCCCCAGCATTTT.

The J gene is TRBJ1-1, the V gene TRBV11-2; D is ambiguous. Between the trimmed V and J ends, which lost 5 bases and 3 bases, there was a span of 10 bases. The CDR3 is made up of 13 amino acids. The germline V gene encodes CDR1 SGHAT and CDR2 FQNNGV. In nucleotides, the CDR3 is TGTGCCAGCAGCGCCCGCCCGGACACTGAAGCTTTCTTT. It translates to CASSARPDTEAFF.

Many counts were recorded for this clonotype. DNA for the CDR3: TGTGCCAGCATTGGCGGGAATACGCAGTATTTT. Translated, it gives CASIGGNTQYF. The chain couples TRBV12-3 or TRBV12-4 to TRBJ2-3, with D perhaps TRBD2 (6 bases). Trimming stripped 7 bases from V and 7 bases from J, with 9 bases between. The CDR3 is made up of 11 amino acids.

On this clonotype itself: A much bigger clone sits one base away, suggesting this may be a read error. V and J are TRBV5-6 and TRBJ2-7; 12 positions match TRBD2. Germline V gene sequence: CDR1 SGHDT, CDR2 YYEEEE. The CDR3 has 13 residues. The CDR3 sequence: CASSADATSGSLV. For the CDR3, the DNA is TGTGCCAGCAGCGCGGACGCGACTAGCGGGAGCCTAGTC.

The chain employs TRBV7-9 and TRBJ2-7; TRBD1 or TRBD2 may be the D gene (5 bases each). This CDR3 has 15 amino acids. Germline assignment: CDR1 SEHNR and CDR2 FQNEAQ (reference sequence). V was shortened by 7 bases and J by 0 bases, with 16 bases between the two germline ends. CDR3 residues: CASTLEPGSSYEQYF. CDR3 nucleotide sequence: TGTGCCAGCACCCTTGAGCCAGGGAGCTCCTACGAGCAGTACTTC.

At least ten counts were recorded for this clonotype. The chain carries TRBV7-9 and TRBJ2-3, with D possibly being TRBD2 (5 bases). Trimming shortened V by 5 bases and J by 3 bases, and 12 bases separated the two germline ends. Germline V gives CDR1 SEHNR, CDR2 FQNEAQ (reference sequence). The CDR3 runs 14 residues. Here the CDR3 DNA reads TGTGCCAGCAGCCCCGTTGGGAGTACAGATACGCAGTATTTT. It specifies CASSPVGSTDTQYF.

This clonotype was counted many times. The chain links TRBV11-2 to TRBJ2-7; TRBD2 agrees at 8 bases. The J segment lost 4 bases and the V segment lost 0 bases, leaving 14 bases of the junction unmatched. There are 18 residues in the CDR3. The V gene's germline CDR1 is SGHAT and CDR2 FQNNGV. CDR3 sequence reads: CASSLDLGLAGKRYEQYF. The CDR3 bases are TGTGCCAGCAGCTTAGATCTCGGCTTAGCGGGAAAGAGGTACGAGCAGTACTTC.

This clonotype occurred a few times. The rearrangement uses TRBV29-1 and TRBJ1-1; the match to TRBD1 covers 7 bases. The V segment lost 7 bases and the J segment 8 bases; nucleotides outside the gene matches: 4. The CDR3 is 10 residues long. Germline CDR1 reads SQVTM; CDR2 reads ANQGSEA. CDR3 protein: CSGGGKEAFF. The CDR3 nucleotides are TGCAGCGGAGGGGGCAAGGAAGCTTTCTTT.

This clonotype has ten or more counts. V usage is TRBV12-3 or TRBV12-4 and J usage is TRBJ2-1; 7 positions agree with TRBD2. The CDR3 length is 15 residues. V dropped 6 bases and J dropped 9; count of bases not matched to a gene: 14. In DNA form, the CDR3 reads TGTGCCAGCAGCCTGAGCGCGGGAGCAAGACTTGAGCAGTTCTTC. Translated, it gives CASSLSAGARLEQFF.

This clonotype came up many times. The rearrangement joins TRBV4-2 to TRBJ2-7, with 9 bases that match TRBD2. Per the germline V gene, CDR1 is LGHNA and CDR2 is YNFKEQ. V shed 1 base, J shed 0 bases, and the junction held 7 bases outside the gene matches. The CDR3 has 17 amino acids. The CDR3 sequence: CASSQVASGITSYEQYF. CDR3 sequence (DNA): TGTGCCAGCAGCCAAGTAGCTAGCGGGATTACCTCCTACGAGCAGTACTTC.

This clonotype was counted many times. The junction departs from germline at one end; a sequencing error may be responsible. The chain carries TRBV20-1 and TRBJ2-5, with D unresolved. Germline values: CDR1 DFQATT, CDR2 SNEGSKA (reference sequence). The CDR3 sequence is 12 residues long. The CDR3 loop reads CSARAEVETQYF. CDR3 sequence (DNA): TGCAGTGCAAGAGCCGAAGTGGAGACCCAGTACTTC.

A remark on this clonotype: This sequence may be a read error, since a much larger clone differs from it by one base. The rearrangement uses TRBV6-1 and TRBJ2-3; D may be TRBD1 or TRBD2 (7 bases each). V gave up 6 bases and J gave up 2 bases, with 12 bases separating them. The V gene's germline CDR1 is MNHNS and CDR2 SASEGT. This CDR3 contains 14 residues. In nucleotides, the CDR3 is TGTGCCAGCAGACAGGGGACTACCACAGATACGCAGTATTTT. Translation gives CASRQGTTTDTQYF.

The rearrangement joins TRBV3-1 to TRBJ2-5, with TRBD2 as a possible D gene (6 bases). V was shortened by 11 bases and J by 5 bases, with 33 bases between the two germline ends. The CDR3 covers 18 residues. Germline V lookup: CDR1 LGHDT, CDR2 YNNKEL (reference sequence). The CDR3 region is CACCQDTETGASGETQYF. The CDR3 DNA follows: TGTGCCTGCTGCCAAGATACTGAGACGGGAGCCTCGGGGGAGACCCAGTACTTC.

This clonotype was observed a handful of times. The gene calls are TRBV18 and TRBJ2-6, with no clear D. Germline CDR1 KGHSH, CDR2 LQKENI. CDR3 length: 18 amino acids. V lost 0 bases and J 0 bases, leaving 12 bases between the germline ends. This CDR3 is CASSPPGEFSSGANVLTF. The DNA for the CDR3 is TGTGCCAGCTCACCACCCGGAGAGTTTAGCTCTGGGGCCAACGTCCTGACTTTC.

In its sample, this clonotype was seen many times. The V gene is TRBV19, the J gene TRBJ2-4; D call uncertain. CDR3 size: 11 residues. Trimming shortened V by 5 bases and J by 3 bases, and 2 bases separated the two germline ends. The V gene's germline CDR1 is LNHDA and CDR2 SQIVND (reference sequence). The CDR3 DNA sequence: TGTGCCAGTAGTGTCAAAAACATTCAGTACTTC. The encoded protein is CASSVKNIQYF.

The table lists this clonotype with a few counts. The rearrangement joins TRBV6-1 to TRBJ1-5, with 8 bases identical to TRBD1. The ends lost 6 bases at V and 2 bases at J; junction bases unmatched: 3. Germline CDR1 and CDR2: MNHNS and SASEGT. The CDR3 covers 14 residues. DNA for the CDR3: TGTGCCAGCAGCGACAGGGGTGGCAATCAGCCCCAGCATTTT. Protein product: CASSDRGGNQPQHF.

This clonotype appeared many times. The CDR3 loop is CASSQDWGSDTQYF. CDR3 in DNA: TGTGCCAGCAGCCAAGATTGGGGATCAGATACGCAGTATTTT. The chain joins TRBV4-2 to TRBJ2-3, with unresolved D. The CDR3 sequence is 14 residues long. Germline loops: CDR1 LGHNA, CDR2 YNFKEQ. With 0 bases removed from V and 4 bases from J, the gap between germline ends came to 8 bases.

This clonotype was recorded at least ten times. This chain joins TRBV15 and TRBJ2-5, with D possibly matching TRBD2 (5 bases). The ends were cut back, 3 bases at V and 5 bases at J, with 13 bases in the middle. The CDR3 consists of 14 residues. The germline V gene encodes CDR1 LNHNV and CDR2 YYDKDF (reference sequence). The CDR3 is CATSRVAGVETQYF. As DNA, the CDR3 is TGTGCCACCAGCAGGGTGGCCGGGGTGGAGACCCAGTACTTC.

The CDR3 loop reads CASQPGTGGNQPQHF. For the CDR3, the DNA is TGTGCCAGCCAACCCGGGACAGGGGGCAATCAGCCCCAGCATTTT. The genes are TRBV25-1 and TRBJ1-5; 10 bases line up with TRBD1. Per germline, CDR1 MGHDK and CDR2 SYGVNS. J lost 2 bases, V lost 8 bases, and 6 bases had no gene match. This CDR3 is built from 15 residues.

This clonotype showed up many times. V is TRBV6-5 and J is TRBJ2-7; D not resolved. V was shortened by 1 base and J by 0 bases, with 7 bases between the two germline ends. The CDR3 covers 14 residues. The germline V gene encodes CDR1 MNHEY and CDR2 SVGAGI. The CDR3 sequence: CASSYFHGSYEQYF. The CDR3 coding sequence is TGTGCCAGCAGTTACTTTCATGGCTCCTACGAGCAGTACTTC.

Ten or more counts support this clonotype. The chain links TRBV12-3 or TRBV12-4 to TRBJ2-3; TRBD2 agrees at 7 bases. After removal of 5 bases from V and 3 bases from J, the junction contained 14 bases not matched to a gene. The CDR3 is made up of 17 amino acids. In nucleotides, the CDR3 is TGTGCCAGCAGTCCCCCGGCACCAGGGAGGGGAACAGATACGCAGTATTTT. Amino acids: CASSPPAPGRGTDTQYF.

In regard to this clonotype: This may be a read error, as it is one base from a much larger clone. The chain couples TRBV29-1 to TRBJ2-3; 8 positions agree with TRBD2. The CDR3 covers 12 residues. In germline, CDR1 is SQVTM, CDR2 ANQGSEA. Trimming cost V 8 bases and J 5 bases; bases outside gene matches: 6. The CDR3 spells CSFSGTKDTQYF. CDR3 DNA: TGCAGCTTTAGCGGGACGAAAGATACGCAGTATTTT.

The table lists this clonotype with many counts. The chain employs TRBV7-9 and TRBJ1-1; possibly TRBD1 for D (5 bases). Germline V gene sequence: CDR1 SEHNR, CDR2 FQNEAQ (reference sequence). The CDR3 extends over 16 amino acids. Trimming stripped 5 bases from V and 0 bases from J, with 16 bases between. CDR3 DNA: TGTGCCAGCAGCCGTCCCGGGACGGGAATGAACACTGAAGCTTTCTTT. Translating it yields CASSRPGTGMNTEAFF.

This clonotype was counted many times. The V and J genes are TRBV12-3 or TRBV12-4 and TRBJ2-1, with 7 positions matching TRBD2. V lost 3 bases to trimming and J lost 3 bases; unmatched junction nucleotides: 2. The CDR3 covers 14 residues. The CDR3 nucleotides read TGTGCCAGCAGTTTCGGCGGGAGCTACAATGAGCAGTTCTTC. Its translation: CASSFGGSYNEQFF.